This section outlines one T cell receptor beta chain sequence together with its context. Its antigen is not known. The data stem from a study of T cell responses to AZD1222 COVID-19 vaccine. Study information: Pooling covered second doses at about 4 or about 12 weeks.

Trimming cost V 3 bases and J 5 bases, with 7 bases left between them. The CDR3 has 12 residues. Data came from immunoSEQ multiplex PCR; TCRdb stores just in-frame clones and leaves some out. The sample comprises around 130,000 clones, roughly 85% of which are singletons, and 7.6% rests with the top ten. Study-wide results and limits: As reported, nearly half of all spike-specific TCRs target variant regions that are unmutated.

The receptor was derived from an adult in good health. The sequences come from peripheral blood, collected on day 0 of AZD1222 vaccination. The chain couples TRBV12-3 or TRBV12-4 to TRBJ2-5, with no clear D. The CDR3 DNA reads TGTGCCAGCAGTTTTCGTGTGGAGACCCAGTACTTC. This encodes CASSFRVETQYF.